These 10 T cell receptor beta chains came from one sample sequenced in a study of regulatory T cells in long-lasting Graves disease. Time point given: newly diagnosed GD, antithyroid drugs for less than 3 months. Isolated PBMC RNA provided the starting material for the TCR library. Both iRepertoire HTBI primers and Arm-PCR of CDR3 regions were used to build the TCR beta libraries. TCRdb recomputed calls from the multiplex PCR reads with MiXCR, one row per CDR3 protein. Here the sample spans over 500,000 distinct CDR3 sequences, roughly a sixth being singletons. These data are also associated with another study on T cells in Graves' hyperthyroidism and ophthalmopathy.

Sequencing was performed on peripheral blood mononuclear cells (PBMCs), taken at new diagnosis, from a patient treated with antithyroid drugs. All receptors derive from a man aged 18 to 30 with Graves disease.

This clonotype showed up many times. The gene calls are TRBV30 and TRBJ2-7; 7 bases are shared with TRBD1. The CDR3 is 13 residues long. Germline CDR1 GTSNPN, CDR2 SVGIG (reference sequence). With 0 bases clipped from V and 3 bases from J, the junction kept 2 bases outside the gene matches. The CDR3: CAWSVPGGYEQYF. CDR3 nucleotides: TGTGCCTGGAGTGTCCCAGGGGGCTACGAGCAGTACTTC.

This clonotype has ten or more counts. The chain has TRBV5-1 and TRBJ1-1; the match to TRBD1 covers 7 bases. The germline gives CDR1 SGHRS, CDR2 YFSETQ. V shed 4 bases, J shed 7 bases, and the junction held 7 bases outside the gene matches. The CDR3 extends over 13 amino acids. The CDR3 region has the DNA TGCGCCAGCAGCGCCGGGACAGTAGGTGAAGCTTTCTTT. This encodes CASSAGTVGEAFF.

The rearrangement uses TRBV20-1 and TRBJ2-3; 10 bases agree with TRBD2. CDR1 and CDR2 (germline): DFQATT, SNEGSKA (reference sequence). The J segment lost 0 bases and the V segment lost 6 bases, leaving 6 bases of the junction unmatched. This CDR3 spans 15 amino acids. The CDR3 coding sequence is TGCAGTGCAACGCCGACTAGCGGGAGCACAGATACGCAGTATTTT. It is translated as CSATPTSGSTDTQYF.

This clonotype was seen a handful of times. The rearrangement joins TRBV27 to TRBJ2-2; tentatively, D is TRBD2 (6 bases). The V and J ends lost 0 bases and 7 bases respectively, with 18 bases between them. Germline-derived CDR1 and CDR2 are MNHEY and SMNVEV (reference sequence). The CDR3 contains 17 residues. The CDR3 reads CASSLSLPGRPVGELFF. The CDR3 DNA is TGTGCCAGCAGTTTATCCCTCCCAGGGAGGCCGGTCGGGGAGCTGTTTTTT.

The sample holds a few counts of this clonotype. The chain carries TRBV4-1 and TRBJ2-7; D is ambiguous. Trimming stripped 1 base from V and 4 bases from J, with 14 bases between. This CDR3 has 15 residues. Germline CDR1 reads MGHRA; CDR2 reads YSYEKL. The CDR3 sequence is CASSQGGGKSYEQYF. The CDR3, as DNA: TGCGCCAGCAGCCAAGGGGGTGGGAAATCGTACGAGCAGTACTTC.

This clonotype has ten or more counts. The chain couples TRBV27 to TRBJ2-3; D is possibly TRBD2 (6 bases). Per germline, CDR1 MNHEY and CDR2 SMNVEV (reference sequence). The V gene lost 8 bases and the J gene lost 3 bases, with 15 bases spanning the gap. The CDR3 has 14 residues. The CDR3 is CASGRDGGTDTQYF. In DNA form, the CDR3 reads TGTGCCAGCGGCCGGGACGGGGGAACAGATACGCAGTATTTT.

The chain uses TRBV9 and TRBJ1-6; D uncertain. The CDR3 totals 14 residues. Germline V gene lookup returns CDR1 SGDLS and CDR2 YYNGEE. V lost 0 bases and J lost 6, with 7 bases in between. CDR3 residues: CASSVAQSNSPLHF. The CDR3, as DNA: TGTGCCAGCAGCGTAGCACAGAGTAATTCACCCCTCCACTTT. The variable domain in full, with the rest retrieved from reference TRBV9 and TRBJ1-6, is DSGVTQTPKHLITATGQRVTLRCSPRSGDLSVYWYQQSLDQGLQFLIQYYNGEERAKGNILERFSAQQFPDLHSELNLSSLELGDSALYFCASSVAQSNSPLHFGNGTRLTVT.

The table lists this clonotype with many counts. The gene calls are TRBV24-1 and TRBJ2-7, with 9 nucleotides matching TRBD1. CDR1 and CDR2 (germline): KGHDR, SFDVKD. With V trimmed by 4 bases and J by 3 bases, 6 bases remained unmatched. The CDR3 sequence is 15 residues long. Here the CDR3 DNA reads TGTGCCACCAGTGAATCGGGACAGGGACTCTACGAGCAGTACTTC. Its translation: CATSESGQGLYEQYF.

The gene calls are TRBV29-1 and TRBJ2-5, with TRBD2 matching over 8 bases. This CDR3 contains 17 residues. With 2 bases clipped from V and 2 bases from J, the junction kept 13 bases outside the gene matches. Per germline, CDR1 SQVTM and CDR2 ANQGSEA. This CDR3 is CSVERDRLAGVQETQYF. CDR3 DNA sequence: TGCAGCGTTGAAAGGGATCGCCTAGCGGGCGTTCAAGAGACCCAGTACTTC.

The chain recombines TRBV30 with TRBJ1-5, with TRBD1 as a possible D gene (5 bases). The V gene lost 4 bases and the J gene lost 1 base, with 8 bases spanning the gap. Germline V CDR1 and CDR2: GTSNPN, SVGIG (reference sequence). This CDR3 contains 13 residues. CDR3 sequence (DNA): TGTGCCTGGACCTCAGGGAGCAATCAGCCCCAGCATTTT. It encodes CAWTSGSNQPQHF.